A selection of T cell receptor beta chains follows, all from one sample in a study of chemoradiotherapy in HPV16-positive cancers. Produced via immunoSEQ multiplex PCR; TCRdb's table is partial and in-frame only. The data hold about 8,000 clones, with 70% to 80% observed a single time. Sampling was carried out from a patient who underwent chemoradiotherapy. These receptors all stem from a human donor with HPV-associated anogenital cancer. The CDR3 runs from the conserved cysteine through the conserved F or W. D genes are given only for firm matches. Some rows have no size entry. The others give once, few or many, or a class for an expanded clone.

size	V	J	D	CDR3	DNA
-	TRBV5-6	TRBJ2-7	-	CASSATPYEQYF	TGTGCCAGCAGCGCGACTCCTTACGAGCAGTACTTC
few	TRBV11-2	TRBJ2-5	-	CASSYGPAAQETQYF	TGTGCCAGCAGCTACGGCCCCGCGGCACAAGAGACCCAGTACTTC
-	TRBV21-1	TRBJ1-6	-	CASSPGPLGSPLHF	TGTGCCAGCAGCCCAGGGCCGTTAGGTTCACCCCTCCACTTT
-	TRBV19	TRBJ2-2	-	CASSMWGGHGELFF	TGTGCCAGTAGTATGTGGGGGGGCCACGGGGAGCTGTTTTTT
-	TRBV10-3	TRBJ2-7	TRBD1	CAIRRPGQGAIEQYF	TGTGCCATCAGAAGACCGGGACAGGGGGCTATAGAGCAGTACTTC
-	TRBV19	TRBJ2-3	-	CASSMIPSTDTQYF	TGTGCCAGTAGTATGATCCCTAGCACAGATACGCAGTATTTT
-	TRBV19	TRBJ1-5	TRBD1	CASSIDGTGAQPQHF	TGTGCCAGTAGTATAGATGGGACAGGGGCTCAGCCCCAGCATTTT
-	TRBV7-2	TRBJ2-5	-	CASSSAIRETQYF	TGTGCCAGCAGCTCAGCGATTAGAGAGACCCAGTACTTC
-	TRBV27	TRBJ2-7	TRBD1	CASSWSGQGVREQYF	TGTGCCAGCAGTTGGAGCGGACAGGGAGTTCGGGAGCAGTACTTC
few	TRBV29-1	TRBJ1-2	TRBD1	CSSWTGPTYGYTF	TGCAGCTCATGGACAGGCCCTACTTATGGCTACACCTTC
once	TRBV5-1	TRBJ2-5	TRBD2	CASSSGLAQETQYF	TGCGCCAGCAGCTCCGGACTAGCCCAAGAGACCCAGTACTTC
-	TRBV5-1	TRBJ1-2	TRBD1	CASRLEGAVDGYTF	TGCGCCAGCCGTCTTGAGGGGGCGGTAGATGGCTACACCTTC
-	TRBV7-9	TRBJ1-2	-	CASSLANQGYTF	TGTGCCAGCAGCTTAGCAAACCAGGGCTACACCTTC
-	TRBV7-2	TRBJ2-7	-	CASSLGGGKSSYEQYF	TGTGCCAGCAGCTTAGGGGGCGGGAAGAGCTCCTACGAGCAGTACTTC
-	TRBV27	TRBJ2-2	-	CASSKTGIYTGELFF	TGTGCCAGCAGTAAAACCGGGATTTACACCGGGGAGCTGTTTTTT
-	TRBV4-3	TRBJ1-2	-	CASSQDLAGASLLRYGYTF	TGCGCCAGCAGCCAAGACCTCGCGGGGGCGTCGCTCCTCAGATATGGCTACACCTTC
-	TRBV10-3	TRBJ2-1	-	CAISDPGGPQKNEQFF	TGTGCCATCAGTGACCCCGGAGGGCCTCAAAAGAATGAGCAGTTCTTC
-	TRBV11-2	TRBJ2-1	-	CASSFPEGNEQFF	TGTGCCAGCAGCTTCCCCGAGGGGAATGAGCAGTTCTTC
-	TRBV6-6	TRBJ2-7	-	CASSYSSGHSYEQYF	TGTGCCAGCAGTTACTCGTCCGGGCACTCCTACGAGCAGTACTTC
-	TRBV6-5	TRBJ2-2	-	CASREQRIGAGELFF	TGTGCCAGCAGGGAACAGAGAATAGGGGCCGGGGAGCTGTTTTTT
-	TRBV9	TRBJ2-2	TRBD2	CASSVGGGATGELFF	TGTGCCAGCAGCGTAGGCGGGGGGGCGACCGGGGAGCTGTTTTTT
-	TRBV13	TRBJ1-1	-	CASSLRVRGTEAFF	TGTGCCAGCAGCTTACGGGTCAGGGGCACTGAAGCTTTCTTT
-	TRBV7-2	TRBJ2-1	TRBD2	CASSLGPPTSGSKNEQFF	TGTGCCAGCAGCTTAGGACCCCCAACTAGCGGGAGTAAAAATGAGCAGTTCTTC
few	TRBV9	TRBJ1-5	-	CASSSNPSNQPQHF	TGTGCCAGCAGCTCGAACCCAAGCAATCAGCCCCAGCATTTT
-	TRBV4-1	TRBJ2-1	-	CASSRGRRNEQFF	TGCGCCAGCAGTCGTGGTCGAAGGAATGAGCAGTTCTTC
-	TRBV5-1	TRBJ1-1	-	CASSFDLGWAEAFF	TGCGCCAGCAGCTTCGATTTGGGTTGGGCTGAAGCTTTCTTT
-	TRBV6-5	TRBJ2-1	TRBD2	CASSYSTPSGGNEQFF	TGTGCCAGCAGTTACTCGACCCCTAGCGGGGGTAATGAGCAGTTCTTC
once	TRBV19	TRBJ1-5	TRBD1	CASSPGTAIEPQHF	TGTGCCAGTAGCCCCGGGACAGCTATAGAGCCCCAGCATTTT
once	TRBV21-1	TRBJ1-1	-	CASTQWNTEAFF	TGTGCCAGCACCCAGTGGAACACTGAAGCTTTCTTT
-	TRBV5-6	TRBJ2-5	-	CASSLAGLETQYF	TGTGCCAGCAGCTTGGCAGGGCTGGAGACCCAGTACTTC
-	TRBV5-5	TRBJ1-1	-	CASSFGGRGSAFF	TGTGCCAGCAGCTTTGGAGGGAGGGGTTCGGCTTTCTTT
-	TRBV28	TRBJ2-1	TRBD2	CASVGSGLYNEQFF	TGTGCCAGCGTGGGTAGCGGGCTCTACAATGAGCAGTTCTTC
few	TRBV2	TRBJ1-5	TRBD1	CASRRGTGADSNQPQHF	TGTGCCAGCAGACGCGGGACAGGGGCGGATAGCAATCAGCCCCAGCATTTT
-	TRBV28	TRBJ1-1	-	CASSLGSANKGTEAFF	TGTGCCAGCAGTTTGGGAAGCGCAAATAAAGGCACTGAAGCTTTCTTT
-	TRBV5-1	TRBJ2-7	TRBD1	CASSLGQGATYEQYF	TGCGCCAGCAGCTTAGGACAGGGGGCAACCTACGAGCAGTACTTC
few	TRBV2	TRBJ1-5	-	CASQADNQPQHF	TGTGCCAGTCAGGCCGACAATCAGCCCCAGCATTTT
-	TRBV7-2	TRBJ2-1	-	CASSPGTGNYNEQFF	TGTGCCAGCAGCCCCGGGACCGGGAATTACAATGAGCAGTTCTTC
-	TRBV30	TRBJ2-3	-	CAWSTGRGADTQYF	TGTGCCTGGAGTACAGGGAGGGGAGCAGATACGCAGTATTTT
-	TRBV7-2	TRBJ2-1	-	CASSQGRGNEQFF	TGTGCCAGCAGCCAGGGGCGGGGCAATGAGCAGTTCTTC
-	TRBV7-6	TRBJ2-3	-	CASSPDIHGTQYF	TGTGCCAGCAGCCCCGACATTCATGGTACGCAGTATTTT
-	TRBV13	TRBJ1-3	-	CASSLGGGVSGNTIYF	TGTGCCAGCAGCTTAGGCGGGGGAGTCTCTGGAAACACCATATATTTT
-	TRBV5-1	TRBJ2-1	TRBD2	CASRGGAGVLYNEQFF	TGCGCCAGCCGAGGGGGAGCGGGAGTCCTCTACAATGAGCAGTTCTTC
-	TRBV15	TRBJ2-7	-	CATSRDIGRGPSSYEQYF	TGTGCCACCAGCAGAGATATAGGTAGGGGACCGTCCTCCTACGAGCAGTACTTC
few	TRBV7-2	TRBJ2-2	TRBD2	CASSARLAIGELFF	TGTGCCAGCAGCGCCCGACTAGCGATCGGGGAGCTGTTTTTT
once	TRBV7-2	TRBJ2-7	-	CASSFGWGRGIGEQYF	TGTGCCAGCAGCTTTGGATGGGGCAGGGGAATTGGGGAGCAGTACTTC
-	TRBV29-1	TRBJ2-1	TRBD2	CSVDSGSGEQFF	TGCAGCGTGGATAGCGGGAGTGGTGAGCAGTTCTTC
once	TRBV19	TRBJ2-7	-	CASSPRGGHYIYEQYF	TGTGCCAGTAGTCCCAGGGGCGGCCACTATATCTACGAGCAGTACTTC
-	TRBV28	TRBJ1-4	-	CASDSSRREKLFF	TGTGCCAGTGACAGTTCCCGCAGAGAAAAACTGTTTTTT
few	TRBV30	TRBJ1-1	-	CAWSGRQPNTEAFF	TGTGCCTGGAGTGGCAGGCAGCCGAACACTGAAGCTTTCTTT
few	TRBV14	TRBJ1-1	-	CASSLVGGRATEAFF	TGTGCCAGCAGTCTAGTTGGGGGCAGGGCGACTGAAGCTTTCTTT
-	TRBV19	TRBJ2-5	TRBD2	CASSAIFSSGRRETQYF	TGTGCCAGTAGTGCTATTTTCTCAAGCGGGAGAAGGGAGACCCAGTACTTC
-	TRBV5-5	TRBJ2-7	-	CASSLQGPYEQYF	TGTGCCAGCAGCTTACAGGGCCCCTACGAGCAGTACTTC
-	TRBV11-3	TRBJ2-3	TRBD2	CASSVAGGQHTQYF	TGTGCCAGCAGCGTAGCGGGGGGCCAACATACGCAGTATTTT
-	TRBV5-1	TRBJ2-3	TRBD2	CASSSSGGTDTQYF	TGCGCCAGCAGCTCTAGCGGAGGTACAGATACGCAGTATTTT
-	TRBV7-8	TRBJ2-1	-	CASSLNTNNEQFF	TGTGCCAGCAGCCTTAACACCAACAATGAGCAGTTCTTC
-	TRBV7-9	TRBJ1-2	-	CASSLAQGNGYTF	TGTGCCAGCAGCTTAGCACAGGGAAATGGCTACACCTTC
-	TRBV27	TRBJ2-7	TRBD2	CASGSGGNEQYF	TGTGCCAGCGGTAGCGGGGGTAACGAGCAGTACTTC
few	TRBV28	TRBJ1-3	-	CASREGREGNTIYF	TGTGCCAGCAGGGAAGGACGGGAGGGAAACACCATATATTTT
-	TRBV5-4	TRBJ2-7	-	CASSLRGKTYEQYF	TGTGCCAGCAGCTTGCGGGGGAAGACCTACGAGCAGTACTTC